This TCR beta chain is drawn from a study of cytomegalovirus exposure and HLA in healthy donors. The CDR3 covers 16 residues. Germline CDR1 is SGHRS and CDR2 is YFSETQ. Germline trimming cut 0 bases from V and 1 base from J; bases unmatched to any gene: 6. 60 Vbeta and 13 Jbeta primers were used in PCR. Here immunoSEQ multiplex PCR was the method, and the copy in TCRdb shows in-frame clones only, minus some. The repertoire includes under 130,000 clones, 60% to 80% of them detected once, and over 7.5% sits in the top ten. This clone was found a few times. Sequenced input: PBMCs. This chain joins TRBV5-1 and TRBJ2-5; 7 bases match TRBD2. This clonotype was sampled from a woman between 35 and 50 years old in good health and CMV-seropositive. For the CDR3, the DNA is TGCGCCAGCAGCTTGGGTGGGACTATCGTCCAAGAGACCCAGTACTTC. This gives the protein CASSLGGTIVQETQYF. The full variable domain, completed using reference TRBV5-1 and TRBJ2-5, is KAGVTQTPRYLIKTRGQQVTLSCSPISGHRSVSWYQQTPGQGLQFLFEYFSETQRNKGNFPGRFSGRQFSNSRSEMNVSTLELGDSALYLCASSLGGTIVQETQYFGPGTRLLVL.